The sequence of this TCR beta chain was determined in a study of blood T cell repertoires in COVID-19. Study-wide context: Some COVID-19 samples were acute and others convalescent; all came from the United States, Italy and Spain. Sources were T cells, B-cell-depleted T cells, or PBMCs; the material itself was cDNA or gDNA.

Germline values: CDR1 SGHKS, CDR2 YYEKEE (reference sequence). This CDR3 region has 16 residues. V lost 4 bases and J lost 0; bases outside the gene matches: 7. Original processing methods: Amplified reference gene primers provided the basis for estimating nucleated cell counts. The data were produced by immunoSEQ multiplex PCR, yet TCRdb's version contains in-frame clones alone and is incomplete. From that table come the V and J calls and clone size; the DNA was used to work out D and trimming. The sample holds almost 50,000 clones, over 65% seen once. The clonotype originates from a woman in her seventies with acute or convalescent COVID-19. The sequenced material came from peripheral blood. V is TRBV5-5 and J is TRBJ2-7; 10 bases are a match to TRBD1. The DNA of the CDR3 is TGTGCCAGCAGCAAGGGACAGGGGACCGCCTCCTACGAGCAGTACTTC. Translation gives CASSKGQGTASYEQYF.